A single sample gave rise to the 32 T cell receptor beta chains below, sequenced in a study of blood T cell repertoires in COVID-19. Sequencing used immunoSEQ multiplex PCR; TCRdb keeps in-frame clones, though not all of them. The sample records some 240,000 clones, about 80% being singletons. The sequenced sample was peripheral blood. The receptors originated from an elderly woman with acute or convalescent COVID-19.

V and J are TRBV21-1 and TRBJ1-5; the table's D call of TRBD1 was not tested on the DNA. TRBV21-1 counts as a pseudogene. The CDR3 is made up of 15 amino acids. CDR3: CASKLRDVGNQPQHF. The CDR3 bases are TGTGCCAGCAAGCTCAGGGATGTTGGCAATCAGCCCCAGCATTTT.

V and J are TRBV19 and TRBJ2-3, with 15 bases aligning to TRBD2. The CDR3 runs 15 residues. V lost 6 bases to trimming and J lost 5 bases; unmatched junction nucleotides: 3. CDR1 and CDR2 from the germline V gene are LNHDA and SQIVND (reference sequence). CDR3 DNA: TGTGCCAGTAGACAGGGACTAGCGGGGGGAGATACGCAGTATTTT. Amino acids: CASRQGLAGGDTQYF. The whole variable domain, filled in from reference TRBV19 and TRBJ2-3, reads DGGITQSPKYLFRKEGQNVTLSCEQNLNHDAMYWYRQDPGQGLRLIYYSQIVNDFQKGDIAEGYSVSREKKESFPLTVTSAQKNPTAFYLCASRQGLAGGDTQYFGPGTRLTVL.

In its sample, this clone was seen a few times. CDR3 in amino acids: CASSPDRQRGCYSNQPQHF. The DNA for the CDR3 is TGTGCCAGCAGTCCGGACAGGCAGAGGGGGTGCTATAGCAATCAGCCCCAGCATTTT. The V gene is TRBV5-6, the J gene TRBJ1-5, with 7 positions matching TRBD1. Germline V gives CDR1 SGHDT, CDR2 YYEEEE. The junction had 17 bases not matched to a gene; V was cut back by 5 bases and J by 0 bases. CDR3 length: 19 amino acids.

The chain uses TRBV7-9 and TRBJ1-2, with 7 bases aligning to TRBD1. The germline gives CDR1 SEHNR, CDR2 FQNEAQ (reference sequence). V shed 0 bases and J 3 bases; nucleotides not matched to a gene: 4. The CDR3 spans 15 residues. CDR3 protein: CASSLAGRGDYGYTF. The CDR3 DNA follows: TGTGCCAGCAGCTTAGCTGGCAGGGGGGACTATGGCTACACCTTC.

The rearrangement links TRBV7-8 to TRBJ1-4, with 9 bases fitting TRBD1. The CDR3 totals 12 residues. V lost 3 bases to trimming and J lost 11 bases; unmatched junction nucleotides: 1. Germline V gene lookup returns CDR1 SGHVS and CDR2 FQNEAQ. CDR3 residues: CASSLGTGKLFF. The CDR3 DNA is TGTGCCAGCAGCTTGGGGACAGGGAAACTGTTTTTT.

J is TRBJ1-1 and V is TRBV10-3; D is possibly TRBD1 (5 bases). This CDR3 has 13 residues. Per the germline V gene, CDR1 is ENHRY and CDR2 is SYGVKD. Trimming cost V 6 bases and J 8 bases, with 16 bases left between them. The CDR3 sequence is CAIRRDSQEEAFF. In DNA, the CDR3 is TGTGCCATCAGGCGGGACTCCCAAGAGGAAGCTTTCTTT.

This chain links TRBV19 with TRBJ1-2, with D possibly being TRBD1 (5 bases). This CDR3 is 15 amino acids long. Between the trimmed V and J ends, which lost 1 base and 4 bases, there was a span of 13 bases. Germline V gives CDR1 LNHDA, CDR2 SQIVND (reference sequence). The CDR3 nucleotides are TGTGCCAGTAGTATAGTGGGCAGGGATCCCTATGGCTACACCTTC. The encoded protein is CASSIVGRDPYGYTF.

V gene TRBV5-5 combines with J gene TRBJ2-7; 9 bases map to TRBD1. V lost 0 bases, J lost 6 bases, and 4 bases stayed unmatched. Germline V gives CDR1 SGHKS, CDR2 YYEKEE (reference sequence). This CDR3 contains 14 residues. The CDR3 reads CASSLASTGGEQYF. CDR3 nucleotides: TGTGCCAGCAGCTTGGCGTCGACAGGGGGCGAGCAGTACTTC.

The V gene is TRBV5-1, the J gene TRBJ2-5; 8 nucleotides agree with TRBD2. CDR1 is SGHRS, CDR2 YFSETQ, per germline. J gave up 3 bases and V 1 base, and 8 bases lay outside the gene matches. The CDR3 contains 16 residues. The CDR3 here is CASSLSPGLGKETQYF. For the CDR3, the DNA is TGCGCCAGCAGCTTGAGTCCGGGACTAGGAAAAGAGACCCAGTACTTC.

A note on this clone: At the DNA level, this CDR3 is encoded by other sequences in the same sample as well. The chain couples TRBV7-3 to TRBJ2-3; TRBD2 might be the D (6 bases). The CDR3 extends over 14 amino acids. Germline V gene sequence: CDR1 SGHTA, CDR2 FQGTGA. Trimming pared 3 bases from V and 0 bases from J, leaving 7 bases between. CDR3 sequence reads: CASSLGLSTDTQYF. CDR3 coding DNA: TGTGCCAGCAGCTTGGGACTTAGCACAGATACGCAGTATTTT.

The chain links TRBV6-5 to TRBJ2-5, with 7 bases fitting TRBD1. Per the germline V gene, CDR1 is MNHEY and CDR2 is SVGAGI. The CDR3 totals 15 residues. V gave up 3 bases and J gave up 0 bases; unmatched junction bases: 4. CDR3 region: CASSYRTGDQETQYF. The CDR3 DNA follows: TGTGCCAGCAGTTATAGGACAGGCGACCAAGAGACCCAGTACTTC.

This sequence joins TRBV6-5 and TRBJ2-2; the match to TRBD2 covers 8 bases. Losses at the gene ends were 6 bases for V and 6 bases for J; bases not matched to a gene: 9. Germline values: CDR1 MNHEY, CDR2 SVGAGI. CDR3 length: 15 amino acids. Written as DNA, the CDR3 is TGTGCCAGCAGCTCGGGGCTAGCGGGCGCCGGGGAGCTGTTTTTT. It specifies CASSSGLAGAGELFF.

The chain employs TRBV29-1 and TRBJ2-7, with 8 bases that match TRBD2. Germline-derived CDR1 and CDR2 are SQVTM and ANQGSEA. The CDR3 has 14 amino acids. J lost 7 bases, V lost 6 bases, and 14 bases had no gene match. CDR3 coding DNA: TGCAGCGTCGAAATAAAAGCGGGGGCGAGGGAGCAGTACTTC. This encodes CSVEIKAGAREQYF.

The CDR3 bases are TGTGCCAGCAGTGAAGCGCTTGGGGGGTCACCCCTCCACTTT. Translation gives CASSEALGGSPLHF. This rearrangement joins TRBV6-1 to TRBJ1-6, with D tentatively TRBD1 (5 bases). Trimming stripped 0 bases from V and 10 bases from J, with 10 bases between. Germline lookup yields CDR1 MNHNS and CDR2 SASEGT. The CDR3 spans 14 residues.

The rearrangement uses TRBV5-4 and TRBJ1-2; 7 bases line up with TRBD1. The ends lost 4 bases at V and 2 bases at J; junction bases unmatched: 2. The length of the CDR3 is 13 residues. Germline values: CDR1 SGHNT, CDR2 YYREEE (reference sequence). As DNA, the CDR3 is TGTGCCAGCAGCGGGGACAGAAACTATGGCTACACCTTC. This encodes CASSGDRNYGYTF.

The chain carries TRBV3-1 (or the pseudogene TRBV3-2) and TRBJ1-2, with D perhaps TRBD1 (6 bases). The CDR3 spans 16 residues. The V end lost 1 base, the J end lost 5 bases, and 17 bases lay between the germline ends. From germline, CDR1 is LGHDT and CDR2 YNNKEL (reference sequence). The CDR3: CASSQGESDRLYGYTF. CDR3 nucleotides: TGTGCCAGCAGCCAAGGGGAGTCGGACAGACTTTATGGCTACACCTTC.

This rearrangement joins TRBV14 to TRBJ1-4; 9 bases are a match to TRBD1. The trim removed 0 bases at V and 3 bases at J, leaving 8 bases unmatched. Germline V gene data show CDR1 as SGHDN and CDR2 as FVKESK. CDR3 length equals 18 residues. The CDR3 here is CASSQDGLGQGPNEKLFF. The CDR3, as DNA: TGTGCCAGCAGCCAAGATGGTCTGGGACAGGGACCTAATGAAAAACTGTTTTTT.

This chain joins TRBV2 and TRBJ2-3, with D possibly matching TRBD1 (5 bases). CDR3 length: 18 residues. The germline gives CDR1 SNHLY, CDR2 FYNNEI. V was trimmed by 3 bases and J by 2 bases, leaving 21 bases between them. CDR3 residues: CASSDWGLGEGVTDTQYF. CDR3 nucleotides: TGTGCCAGCAGTGATTGGGGCTTGGGCGAAGGAGTCACAGATACGCAGTATTTT.

The rearrangement links TRBV18 to TRBJ2-7; a weak D match, TRBD1 (5 bases). CDR3 size: 12 residues. V dropped 2 bases and J dropped 5 bases, with 7 bases sitting between them. CDR1 is KGHSH, CDR2 LQKENI, per germline. The CDR3 DNA follows: TGTGCCAGCTCACCAAAGGGGAACGAGCAGTACTTC. Translation gives CASSPKGNEQYF.

The V and J genes are TRBV27 and TRBJ2-1; 8 bases align to TRBD2. The CDR3 runs 15 residues. The trim removed 5 bases at V and 3 bases at J, leaving 6 bases unmatched. Germline V gives CDR1 MNHEY, CDR2 SMNVEV (reference sequence). CDR3 protein: CASSPQRGFYNEQFF. The CDR3 DNA follows: TGTGCCAGCAGTCCCCAGCGGGGGTTCTACAATGAGCAGTTCTTC.

The chain couples TRBV19 to TRBJ1-6, with D uncertain. From germline, CDR1 is LNHDA and CDR2 SQIVND (reference sequence). The germline V and J ends were trimmed by 4 bases and 6 bases, with 7 bases remaining between them. CDR3 length equals 13 residues. CDR3 loop: CASSTTFNSPLHF. The CDR3 DNA follows: TGTGCCAGTAGTACGACATTTAATTCACCCCTCCACTTT.

The chain recombines TRBV4-1 with TRBJ1-2; D is unclear. Trimming left V 0 bases short and J 13 bases short, with 12 bases between. CDR1 is MGHRA and CDR2 is YSYEKL in the germline V gene. The CDR3 length is 12 residues. The CDR3 protein is CASSQDGGVSTF. In nucleotides, the CDR3 is TGCGCCAGCAGCCAAGATGGAGGAGTCTCCACCTTC.

J is TRBJ1-4 and V is TRBV6-2 or TRBV6-3; D is ambiguous. V was cut by 4 bases and J by 4 bases, with 4 bases left in between. CDR1 and CDR2 (germline): MNHEY, SVGEGT. The CDR3 spans 12 residues. CDR3: CASSFLNEKLFF. In DNA, the CDR3 is TGTGCCAGCAGTTTCCTTAATGAAAAACTGTTTTTT.

This chain links TRBV3-1 (or the pseudogene TRBV3-2) with TRBJ2-7; D is perhaps TRBD2 (6 bases). The CDR3 consists of 14 residues. The germline V and J ends were trimmed by 1 base and 2 bases, with 9 bases remaining between them. CDR1 LGHDT and CDR2 YNNKEL come from the germline V gene (reference sequence). The DNA of the CDR3 is TGTGCCAGCAGCCAAGTGGGGGGACCCTACGAGCAGTACTTC. This codes for CASSQVGGPYEQYF.

The rearrangement uses TRBV4-2 and TRBJ2-7, with 9 nucleotides matching TRBD2. CDR3 length: 16 residues. Germline V gene data show CDR1 as LGHNA and CDR2 as YNFKEQ. Trimming at V came to 0 bases and at J to 2 bases, leaving 5 bases not matched to a gene. The CDR3 reads CASSQEASGGTYEQYF. In DNA form, the CDR3 reads TGTGCCAGCAGCCAAGAGGCCAGCGGGGGGACCTACGAGCAGTACTTC.

The rearrangement links TRBV3-1 (or the pseudogene TRBV3-2) to TRBJ2-1; 16 bases map to TRBD2. Losses at the gene ends were 4 bases for V and 13 bases for J; bases not matched to a gene: 10. CDR3 length: 16 amino acids. Germline CDR1 is LGHDT and CDR2 is YNNKEL (reference sequence). The CDR3 bases are TGTGCCAGCAGCCCAGGGCCTGGGACTAGCGGGGGGGCTCAGTTCTTC. Protein sequence: CASSPGPGTSGGAQFF.

The V gene is TRBV6-1, the J gene TRBJ1-6, with D possibly TRBD1 on 6 matching bases. V gave up 2 bases and J gave up 11 bases, with 13 bases separating them. The CDR3 sequence is 14 residues long. Germline V gene sequence: CDR1 MNHNS, CDR2 SASEGT. The CDR3 is CASSEPPGAAPLHF. The CDR3 DNA sequence: TGTGCCAGCAGTGAACCCCCAGGGGCGGCACCCCTCCACTTT.

The chain links TRBV28 to TRBJ1-2; 8 positions agree with TRBD1. Germline trimming cut 2 bases from V and 4 bases from J; bases unmatched to any gene: 6. The CDR3 sequence is 15 residues long. Germline V gives CDR1 MDHEN, CDR2 SYDVKM. The DNA for the CDR3 is TGTGCCAGCAGTTTAGCGGGGACAGGCTCCTATGGCTACACCTTC. Amino acid sequence: CASSLAGTGSYGYTF.

J is TRBJ1-1 and V is TRBV5-1, with D uncertain. Per the germline V gene, CDR1 is SGHRS and CDR2 is YFSETQ. This CDR3 is 13 amino acids long. V lost 7 bases to trimming and J lost 1 base, with 11 bases between them. CDR3 protein: CASLPGPNTEAFF. The CDR3 DNA reads TGCGCCAGCCTTCCCGGTCCGAACACTGAAGCTTTCTTT.

As to this clone: The junction and the germline gene differ at one end; a read error may be behind it. This chain connects TRBV27 to TRBJ2-2; 11 bases line up with TRBD1. The CDR3 covers 15 residues. Germline V gene sequence: CDR1 MNHEY, CDR2 SMNVEV (reference sequence). CDR3 in DNA: TGTGCCAGCAGTGGGACAGGGGGGAACGCCGGGGAGCTGTTTTTT. Encoded protein: CASSGTGGNAGELFF.

The V and J genes are TRBV28 and TRBJ1-3; TRBD1 matches 11 bases. There are 15 residues in the CDR3. The germline V gene has CDR1 MDHEN and CDR2 SYDVKM. Losses at the gene ends were 5 bases for V and 1 base for J; bases not matched to a gene: 1. CDR3 nucleotide sequence: TGTGCCAGCAGTAGGGACAGGGGGTCTGGAAACACCATATATTTT. Translated: CASSRDRGSGNTIYF.

This clone was seen just once. J is TRBJ1-4 and V is TRBV28, with D unclear. This CDR3 spans 11 amino acids. CDR1 and CDR2 from the germline V gene are MDHEN and SYDVKM. Trimming stripped 8 bases from V and 8 bases from J, with 9 bases between. The CDR3 spells CASSIREKLFF. The DNA of the CDR3 is TGTGCCAGCTCGATTCGGGAAAAACTGTTTTTT.